Following are 21 T cell receptor beta chains from one sample sequenced in a study of OX40 agonist ivuxolimab in advanced cancers. Library construction relied on the immunoSEQ multiplex PCR assay. TCRdb's version of the immuneACCESS table is confined to in-frame rearrangements and falls short of the full clone set. An unresolved V gene accounts for under half of the shortfall where checked; the remainder is of unknown origin. The sample table holds around 70,000 clones, of which more than 75% were seen once. The top ten clones comprise under 7.5% of the sample. The sequencing here drew on CD4+ or CD8+ T cells sorted from blood, taken in a trial of the OX40 agonist ivuxolimab. These receptors were taken from an adult with an advanced solid tumor such as melanoma, head and neck, liver or kidney cancer.

This chain uses TRBV19 with TRBJ2-5; no reliable D call. CDR1 is LNHDA, CDR2 SQIVND, per germline (reference sequence). The CDR3 extends over 14 amino acids. The germline V and J ends were trimmed by 6 bases and 5 bases, with 16 bases remaining between them. For the CDR3, the DNA is TGTGCCAGTAGCCAACCGACCCGGTCGGAGACCCAGTACTTC. Encoded protein: CASSQPTRSETQYF.

This rearrangement joins TRBV4-2 to TRBJ2-1; D uncertain. This CDR3 contains 15 residues. Germline-derived CDR1 and CDR2 are LGHNA and YNFKEQ. The V and J ends lost 0 bases and 0 bases respectively, with 6 bases between them. CDR3 region: CASSQETVSYNEQFF. DNA of the CDR3: TGTGCCAGCAGCCAAGAAACGGTCTCCTACAATGAGCAGTTCTTC.

The V and J genes are TRBV27 and TRBJ1-1; tentatively, D is TRBD1 (5 bases). The ends were cut back, 5 bases at V and 8 bases at J, with 9 bases in the middle. This CDR3 is 11 amino acids long. Germline loops: CDR1 MNHEY, CDR2 SMNVEV (reference sequence). The CDR3 coding sequence is TGTGCCAGCAGTACCAGGGAAGAAGCTTTCTTT. Its protein is CASSTREEAFF.

J is TRBJ2-1 and V is TRBV11-1; weak D call: TRBD1 (6 bases). V lost 8 bases and J 6 bases, leaving 14 bases between the germline ends. The CDR3 spans 13 residues. Germline lookup yields CDR1 SGHAT and CDR2 FQDESV (reference sequence). The DNA for the CDR3 is TGTGCCAGCGCAAGGGGACAATTCAATGAGCAGTTCTTC. It codes for CASARGQFNEQFF.

The genes are TRBV11-3 and TRBJ2-2; a weak D match, TRBD1 (6 bases). The CDR3 is 18 residues long. CDR1 and CDR2 (germline): SGHNT, YENEEA. Deletions cut 4 bases from V and 2 bases from J, with 20 bases between. The CDR3 coding sequence is TGTGCCAGCAGCTCCGGTTTCTACGGGACAACCAACACCGGGGAGCTGTTTTTT. Translating it yields CASSSGFYGTTNTGELFF.

This chain joins TRBV6-1 and TRBJ1-1; possibly TRBD1 for D (5 bases). Looked up from germline, CDR1 is MNHNS and CDR2 is SASEGT. This CDR3 contains 13 residues. The CDR3 sequence is CGGAGGSNTEAFF. DNA of the CDR3: TGTGGTGGGGCGGGGGGTAGCAACACTGAAGCTTTCTTT.

The gene calls are TRBV7-9 and TRBJ1-1; D is perhaps TRBD1 (6 bases). This CDR3 is built from 16 residues. CDR1 is SEHNR and CDR2 is FQNEAQ in the germline V gene (reference sequence). V was pared by 8 bases and J by 2 bases, with 21 bases between. The CDR3 DNA reads as TGTGCCAGCGCCCAGGGGCGGGAAGGGTATAACACTGAAGCTTTCTTT. Protein product: CASAQGREGYNTEAFF.

The chain links TRBV7-9 to TRBJ1-4; D not certain. This CDR3 comprises 17 residues. Germline CDR1 reads SEHNR; CDR2 reads FQNEAQ (reference sequence). Deletions cut 1 base from V and 8 bases from J, with 20 bases between. The CDR3 here is CASSLVRLGTAGEKLFF. For the CDR3, the DNA is TGTGCCAGCAGCTTAGTTCGGCTCGGTACGGCGGGAGAAAAACTGTTTTTT.

The rearrangement joins TRBV9 to TRBJ1-3, with a weak D call TRBD1 (6 bases). Germline V gene lookup returns CDR1 SGDLS and CDR2 YYNGEE. With 0 bases removed from V and 1 base from J, the gap between germline ends came to 17 bases. The CDR3 length is 18 residues. Written as DNA, the CDR3 is TGTGCCAGCAGCGTAGCTGGCACTCCAGGGGCATCTGGAAACACCATATATTTT. Amino acid sequence: CASSVAGTPGASGNTIYF.

This clone has a handful of counts. This chain uses TRBV5-4 with TRBJ2-4, with D maybe TRBD1 (5 bases). Germline V gene lookup returns CDR1 SGHNT and CDR2 YYREEE (reference sequence). V was trimmed by 3 bases and J by 0 bases, leaving 10 bases between them. The CDR3 has 15 amino acids. CDR3 amino acids: CASSSGHLAKNIQYF. CDR3 coding DNA: TGTGCCAGCAGCTCTGGACATCTAGCCAAAAACATTCAGTACTTC.

The chain is built from TRBV6-1 and TRBJ1-3, with D possibly matching TRBD1 (5 bases). V lost 5 bases to trimming and J lost 0 bases, with 11 bases between them. The germline V gene has CDR1 MNHNS and CDR2 SASEGT. The CDR3 loop spans 15 amino acids. CDR3 in DNA: TGTGCCAGCAGTATCTCGGGGGGCTCTGGAAACACCATATATTTT. This gives the protein CASSISGGSGNTIYF.

This chain links TRBV5-6 with TRBJ1-3; 7 bases line up with TRBD1. Germline lookup yields CDR1 SGHDT and CDR2 YYEEEE. CDR3 length equals 14 residues. V shed 2 bases, J shed 3 bases, and the junction held 2 bases outside the gene matches. The CDR3 region is CASSFDRVGNTIYF. CDR3 coding DNA: TGTGCCAGCAGCTTCGACAGGGTTGGAAACACCATATATTTT.

This sequence joins TRBV4-2 and TRBJ1-1, with D perhaps matching TRBD1 (5 bases). Germline V gives CDR1 LGHNA, CDR2 YNFKEQ. Trimming took off 4 bases at V and 7 bases at J, with 10 bases between the two ends. The CDR3 covers 12 residues. CDR3 region: CASSPSGVEAFF. The CDR3 DNA follows: TGTGCCAGCAGCCCCTCGGGGGTTGAAGCTTTCTTT.

This clone was counted only a few times. The chain carries TRBV2 and TRBJ2-7; 8 nucleotides align to TRBD2. With 5 bases clipped from V and 1 base from J, the junction kept 4 bases outside the gene matches. The CDR3 is 14 residues long. CDR1 and CDR2 (germline): SNHLY, FYNNEI. DNA of the CDR3: TGTGCCAGCAGTCGGGAGGGAAGATCCTACGAGCAGTACTTC. Its protein is CASSREGRSYEQYF.

Details on this clone: This CDR3 is also generated by other DNA sequences in the sample. This sequence joins TRBV30 and TRBJ1-3, with TRBD1 as a possible D gene (5 bases). This CDR3 comprises 14 residues. V was trimmed by 0 bases and J by 1 base, leaving 7 bases between them. Germline lookup yields CDR1 GTSNPN and CDR2 SVGIG (reference sequence). CDR3 amino acids: CAWSVGGSGNTIYF. DNA for the CDR3: TGTGCCTGGAGTGTTGGGGGGTCTGGAAACACCATATATTTT.

The chain employs TRBV11-2 and TRBJ1-1; D gene uncertain. The CDR3 spans 16 residues. V dropped 5 bases and J dropped 1 base, with 17 bases sitting between them. CDR1 SGHAT and CDR2 FQNNGV come from the germline V gene. The CDR3 protein is CASSRSLTGPNTEAFF. The CDR3 bases are TGTGCCAGCAGCCGCTCCTTAACGGGCCCGAACACTGAAGCTTTCTTT.

The table lists this clone with a few counts. The chain combines TRBV5-8 with TRBJ2-1; D gene ambiguous. The germline V and J ends were trimmed by 6 bases and 6 bases, with 22 bases remaining between them. The CDR3 consists of 16 residues. Germline CDR1 reads SGHTS; CDR2 reads YDEGEE. The CDR3, as DNA: TGTGCCAGCAACCTCCCATGGGCAGGATGGGCCAATGAGCAGTTCTTC. Translated: CASNLPWAGWANEQFF.

This chain uses TRBV6-1 with TRBJ1-5; 9 bases fit TRBD1. This CDR3 comprises 14 residues. V shed 6 bases, J shed 6 bases, and the junction held 6 bases outside the gene matches. Germline V lookup: CDR1 MNHNS, CDR2 SASEGT. CDR3 sequence (DNA): TGTGCCAGCAGGGGGACAGGGTGGGGTCAGCCCCAGCATTTT. Encoded protein: CASRGTGWGQPQHF.

The gene calls are TRBV19 and TRBJ1-1, with no clear D. Trimming took 0 bases from V and 7 from J, leaving 12 bases between them. The CDR3 contains 14 residues. Looked up from germline, CDR1 is LNHDA and CDR2 is SQIVND (reference sequence). The CDR3 reads CASSIDELGSEAFF. The CDR3 bases are TGTGCCAGTAGTATAGATGAATTAGGGAGTGAAGCTTTCTTT.

This rearrangement joins TRBV5-1 to TRBJ2-1; 10 positions agree with TRBD2. Germline V gene lookup returns CDR1 SGHRS and CDR2 YFSETQ. There are 15 residues in the CDR3. V shed 4 bases and J 7 bases; nucleotides not matched to a gene: 8. The CDR3 region is CASSPPSGGGNEQFF. In DNA, the CDR3 is TGCGCCAGCAGCCCTCCTAGCGGGGGCGGGAATGAGCAGTTCTTC.

The V and J genes are TRBV19 and TRBJ2-3; the match to TRBD2 covers 14 bases. After removal of 4 bases from V and 0 bases from J, the junction contained 6 bases not matched to a gene. This CDR3 spans 18 amino acids. Germline V gene data show CDR1 as LNHDA and CDR2 as SQIVND (reference sequence). As DNA, the CDR3 is TGTGCCAGTAGTAAAGGACTAGCGGGAGGTACTAGCACAGATACGCAGTATTTT. This encodes CASSKGLAGGTSTDTQYF.